Below are 8 T cell receptor beta chains sequenced from a single sample in a study of CD4+ T cells in melanoma. Sequencing used immunoSEQ multiplex PCR; TCRdb keeps in-frame clones, though not all of them. The data contain around 12,000 clones, roughly three fifths of them seen just once; the ten biggest clones take up 8.9%. Sequencing used cells from a culture (not recorded whether cultured in vitro). Receptor source: a human donor with melanoma.

The genes are TRBV6-1 and TRBJ2-5; possibly TRBD1 for D (5 bases). CDR1 is MNHNS, CDR2 SASEGT, per germline. This CDR3 has 13 residues. Trimming took 10 bases from V and 4 from J, leaving 16 bases between them. As DNA, the CDR3 is TGTGCCACCCGAAGGGGCTTTAGAGAGACCCAGTACTTC. The encoded protein is CATRRGFRETQYF.

This rearrangement joins TRBV27 to TRBJ2-5; D not certain. Per the germline V gene, CDR1 is MNHEY and CDR2 is SMNVEV (reference sequence). Between the trimmed V and J ends, which lost 3 bases and 4 bases, there was a span of 3 bases. CDR3 length: 11 residues. CDR3 sequence (DNA): TGTGCCAGCAGTTTGGGAGAGACCCAGTACTTC. It yields the protein CASSLGETQYF.

In its sample, this clone was seen a few times. J is TRBJ2-7 and V is TRBV2; D possibly corresponds to TRBD2 (5 bases). Trimming stripped 2 bases from V and 0 bases from J, with 5 bases between. The CDR3 covers 13 residues. The germline V gene encodes CDR1 SNHLY and CDR2 FYNNEI. The CDR3 DNA follows: TGTGCCAGCAGTGAACGGGGCTCCTACGAGCAGTACTTC. Protein: CASSERGSYEQYF.

This clone was recorded a few times. The genes are TRBV6-6 and TRBJ2-7; D not certain. Trimming removed 2 bases from V and 0 bases from J, with 5 bases in between. The length of the CDR3 is 13 residues. CDR1 and CDR2 from the germline V gene are MNHNY and SVGAGI (reference sequence). For the CDR3, the DNA is TGTGCCAGCAGTTACAAGGGCTCCTACGAGCAGTACTTC. Its protein is CASSYKGSYEQYF.

This rearrangement joins TRBV2 to TRBJ1-4, with D hard to call. Germline V CDR1 and CDR2: SNHLY, FYNNEI. The CDR3 totals 17 residues. V was shortened by 3 bases and J by 0 bases, with 14 bases between the two germline ends. In nucleotides, the CDR3 is TGTGCCAGCAGTGATTGGGCAGGCCTTGCAACTAATGAAAAACTGTTTTTT. As protein: CASSDWAGLATNEKLFF.

V and J are TRBV13 and TRBJ2-7, with a possible D match to TRBD1 (6 bases). Trimming stripped 4 bases from V and 0 bases from J, with 10 bases between. The CDR3 covers 14 residues. Germline assignment: CDR1 PRHDT and CDR2 FYEKMQ (reference sequence). CDR3 sequence: CASSSTGISYEQYF. The CDR3, as DNA: TGTGCCAGCAGCTCAACAGGGATCTCCTACGAGCAGTACTTC.

This rearrangement joins TRBV14 to TRBJ2-3; 9 bases are a match to TRBD2. Germline loops: CDR1 SGHDN, CDR2 FVKESK. Germline trimming cut 3 bases from V and 0 bases from J; bases unmatched to any gene: 7. CDR3 length equals 17 residues. The CDR3 DNA follows: TGTGCCAGCAGCCAGCTGGGACTAGCTAGGAGCACAGATACGCAGTATTTT. It encodes CASSQLGLARSTDTQYF.

The chain is built from TRBV6-1 and TRBJ2-7, with no clear D. Germline CDR1 and CDR2: MNHNS and SASEGT. V lost 4 bases and J 3 bases, leaving 10 bases between the germline ends. The CDR3 is made up of 13 amino acids. Written as DNA, the CDR3 is TGTGCCAGCAGTGTTAGTGCCCTCTACGAGCAGTACTTC. Protein sequence: CASSVSALYEQYF.